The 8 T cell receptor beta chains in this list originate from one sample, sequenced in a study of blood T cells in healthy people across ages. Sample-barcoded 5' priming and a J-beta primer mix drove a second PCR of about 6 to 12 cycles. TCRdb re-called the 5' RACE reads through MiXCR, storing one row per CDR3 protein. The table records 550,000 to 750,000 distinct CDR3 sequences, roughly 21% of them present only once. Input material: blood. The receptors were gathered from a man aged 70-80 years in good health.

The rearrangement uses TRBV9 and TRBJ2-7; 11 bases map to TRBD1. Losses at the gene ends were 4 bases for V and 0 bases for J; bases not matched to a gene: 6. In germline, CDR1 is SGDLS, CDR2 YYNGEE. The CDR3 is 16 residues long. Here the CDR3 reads CASSPKGQGASYEQYF. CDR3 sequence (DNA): TGTGCCAGCAGCCCCAAAGGACAGGGGGCCTCCTACGAGCAGTACTTC.

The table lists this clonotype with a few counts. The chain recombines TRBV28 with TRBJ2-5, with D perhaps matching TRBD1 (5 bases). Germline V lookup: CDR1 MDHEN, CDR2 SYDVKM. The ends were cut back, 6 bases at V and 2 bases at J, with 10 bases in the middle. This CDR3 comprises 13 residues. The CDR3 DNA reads TGTGCCAGCAGCCCAGGGTGGCAAGAGACCCAGTACTTC. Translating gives CASSPGWQETQYF.

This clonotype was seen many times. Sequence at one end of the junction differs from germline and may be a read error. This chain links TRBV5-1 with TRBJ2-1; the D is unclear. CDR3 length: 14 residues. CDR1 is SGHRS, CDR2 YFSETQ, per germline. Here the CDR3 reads CASSLDRSYNEQFF. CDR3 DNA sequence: TGTGCCAGCAGCTTGGATCGCTCCTACAATGAGCAGTTCTTC.

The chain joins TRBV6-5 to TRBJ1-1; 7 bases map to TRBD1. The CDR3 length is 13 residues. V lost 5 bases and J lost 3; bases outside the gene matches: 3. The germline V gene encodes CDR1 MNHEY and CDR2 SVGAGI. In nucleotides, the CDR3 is TGTGCCAGCAGTAGAGGACAGGACACTGAAGCTTTCTTT. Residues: CASSRGQDTEAFF.

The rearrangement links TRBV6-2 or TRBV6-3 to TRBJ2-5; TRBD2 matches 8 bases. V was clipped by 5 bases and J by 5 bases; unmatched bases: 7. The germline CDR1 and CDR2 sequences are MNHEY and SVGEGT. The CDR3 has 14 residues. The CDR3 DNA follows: TGTGCCAGCAGTGCCCGGGAGGGTGGCGAGACCCAGTACTTC. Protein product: CASSAREGGETQYF.

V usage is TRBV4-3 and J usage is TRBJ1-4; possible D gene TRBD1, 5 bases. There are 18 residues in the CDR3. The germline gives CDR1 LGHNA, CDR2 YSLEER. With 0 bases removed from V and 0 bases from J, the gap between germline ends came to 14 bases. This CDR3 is CASSQDLPGGATNEKLFF. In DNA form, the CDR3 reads TGCGCCAGCAGCCAAGACTTGCCTGGGGGTGCAACTAATGAAAAACTGTTTTTT.

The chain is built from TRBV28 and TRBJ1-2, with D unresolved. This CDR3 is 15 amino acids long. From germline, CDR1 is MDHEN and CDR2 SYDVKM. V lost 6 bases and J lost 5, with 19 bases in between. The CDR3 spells CASSINTGQIYGYTF. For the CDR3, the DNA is TGTGCCAGCAGCATCAATACCGGTCAGATATATGGCTACACCTTC.

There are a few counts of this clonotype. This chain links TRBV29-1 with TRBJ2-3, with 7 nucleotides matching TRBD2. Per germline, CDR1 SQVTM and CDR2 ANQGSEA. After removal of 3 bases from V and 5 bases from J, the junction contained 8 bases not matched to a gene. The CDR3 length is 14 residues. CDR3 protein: CSVDGGRAGDTQYF. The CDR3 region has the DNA TGCAGCGTTGACGGCGGGAGAGCGGGAGATACGCAGTATTTT.